This TCR beta chain was recorded in a study of shared clonotypes between healthy human individuals. On the study more broadly: Per donor, CD8 memory used one plate, CD8 naive used two, CD4 memory used three and CD4 naive used three. General observations from the study: About 5% was the fraction of naive CD4 clonotypes found shared across several donors.

Of note for this clone: Its specificity is unknown.

CDR1 and CDR2 (germline): MDHEN, SYDVKM. This CDR3 has 15 amino acids. Trimming removed 5 bases at V and 3 bases at J, with 15 bases between. Terminally differentiated effector memory CD45RA+ cells were excluded from the naive CD8 cells, which were CD45RO-negative and positively selected for CCR7. Sequenced by immunoSEQ multiplex PCR; TCRdb stores in-frame clones only, minus some. Of around 2,000,000 clones in the sample, 85% to 95% are singletons; the top ten hold about 1.5%. The clonotype comes from a man between 18 and 35 years old in good health. Some clones in this sample may be carry-over from other donors' samples. Sequencing was performed on naive CD8+ T cells from PBMCs. The rearrangement joins TRBV28 to TRBJ2-3, with D uncertain. The CDR3 DNA is TGTGCCAGCAGTCCCGGGTTGTCGGATACAGATACGCAGTATTTT. This translates into CASSPGLSDTDTQYF.